These T cell receptor beta chains were read from a single sample in a study of cytomegalovirus exposure and HLA in healthy donors. Assay: immunoSEQ multiplex PCR; the TCRdb copy retains only in-frame clones and omits some. The sample has approximately 59,000 clones; around 92% are singletons. Input material: PBMCs. These receptors originate from a man between 18 and 35 years old in good health and CMV-seropositive. CDR3s include the opening cysteine and the closing phenylalanine or tryptophan. A D gene is named only where the DNA matches it firmly. Size tells how often a clone was seen (once, few, many) or the class of an expanded clone, and some rows leave it out.

>TRBV4-1|once|TRBD2|TRBJ2-7
TGCGCCAGCAGCCAAGCTGCCGGACTAGCGGGAGAGGGTAGCGAGCAGTACTTC
CASSQAAGLAGEGSEQYF
>TRBV14|-|-|TRBJ2-7
TGTGCCAGCAGCCTTGTTGCGAGCTCCTACGAGCAGTACTTC
CASSLVASSYEQYF
>TRBV18|-|-|TRBJ2-7
TGTGCCAGCTCACCACCGGGGGCATCTCGCCGGTACGAGCAGTACTTC
CASSPPGASRRYEQYF
>TRBV28|-|TRBD1|TRBJ1-1
TGTGCCAGCAGTATCGGACAGGGGGTGGTCACTGAAGCTTTCTTT
CASSIGQGVVTEAFF
>TRBV27|few|TRBD1|TRBJ2-1
TGTGCCAGCAGTTTAGAGGGGGCCCTCTACAATGAGCAGTTCTTC
CASSLEGALYNEQFF
>TRBV5-4|few|TRBD1|TRBJ1-4
TGTGCCAGCAGCCCTGGACAGGGGGCAAGTGAAAAACTGTTTTTT
CASSPGQGASEKLFF
>TRBV5-1|-|TRBD1|TRBJ1-2
TGCGCCAGCAAGGAGACAGGGAACTATGGCTACACCTTC
CASKETGNYGYTF
>TRBV7-2|-|-|TRBJ2-5
TGTGCCAGCAGTACCGGGCAGGGGGAGACCCAGTACTTC
CASSTGQGETQYF
>TRBV5-1|-|-|TRBJ2-5
TGCGCCAGCAGCTCAACCTTCGGGGGAGAGACCCAGTACTTC
CASSSTFGGETQYF
>TRBV7-9|-|-|TRBJ1-4
TGTGCCAGCAGCCTCGTACTGAATGAAAAACTGTTTTTT
CASSLVLNEKLFF
>TRBV7-9|-|TRBD2|TRBJ2-7
TGTGCCAGCAGCCTCGCGGGGGGTCCCGAGCAGTACTTC
CASSLAGGPEQYF
>TRBV6-5|-|TRBD2|TRBJ2-7
TGTGCCAGCAGTTACCGGACTAGCGGGAGGGAACGGGAGCAGTACTTC
CASSYRTSGREREQYF
>TRBV7-9|-|TRBD2|TRBJ2-1
TGTGCCAGCAGTCCAACTAGCGGGGCTTACAATGAGCAGTTCTTC
CASSPTSGAYNEQFF
>TRBV5-4|few|TRBD1|TRBJ1-2
TGTGCCAGCAGGGGACAGGTTAATGGTGGCTACACCTTC
CASRGQVNGGYTF
>TRBV7-9|-|-|TRBJ2-1
TGTGCCAGCAGCTTAGCGTCTTACAATGAGCAGTTCTTC
CASSLASYNEQFF
>TRBV19|-|-|TRBJ2-7
TGTGCCAGTAGTCCCAGACAATTCTCCTACGAGCAGTACTTC
CASSPRQFSYEQYF
>TRBV18|once|-|TRBJ1-3
TGTGCCAGCTCACGGCAGGGTCACTCTGGAAACACCATATATTTT
CASSRQGHSGNTIYF
>TRBV6-5|-|-|TRBJ2-7
TGTGCCAGCAGCCTGACTCGGATCTACGAGCAGTACTTC
CASSLTRIYEQYF
>TRBV28|-|-|TRBJ1-1
TGTGCCAGCAGCCCGCCTGAGAGGACAGAAGCTTTCTTT
CASSPPERTEAFF
>TRBV18|-|-|TRBJ2-6
TGTGCCAGCTCAATATCTCCCGGTCCCATCTACTCTGGGGCCAACGTCCTGACTTTC
CASSISPGPIYSGANVLTF
>TRBV7-3|-|TRBD1|TRBJ2-1
TGTGCCAGCAGCTTAGCGGGGACAGGGGGCGATGAGCAGTTCTTC
CASSLAGTGGDEQFF
>TRBV27|-|-|TRBJ1-1
TGTGCCAGCAGTTTGGGGGGGCCGGCTTTCTTT
CASSLGGPAFF
>TRBV6-5|-|TRBD2|TRBJ2-1
TGTGCCAGCAGTTTCGGACTAGCCCGGGAGCAGTTCTTC
CASSFGLAREQFF
>TRBV25-1|-|TRBD1|TRBJ2-3
TGTGCCAGCGGGACAGGGGACACAGATACGCAGTATTTT
CASGTGDTDTQYF
>TRBV7-9|few|-|TRBJ1-5
TGTGCCAGCAGCCTTAGTTTGTTTCAGCCCCAGCATTTT
CASSLSLFQPQHF
>TRBV7-9|-|TRBD1|TRBJ2-7
TGTGCCAGCAGCGCTAGCCGGATGACAGGGTTCCACGAGCAGTACTTC
CASSASRMTGFHEQYF
>TRBV28|-|TRBD1|TRBJ2-7
TGTGCCAGCAGTTCTCTGACAGGGGTAATGGCCTACGAGCAGTACTTC
CASSSLTGVMAYEQYF
>TRBV6-1|-|-|TRBJ1-2
TGTGCCAGCAGTGAAAGGGACGGACTACTTTATGGCTACACCTTC
CASSERDGLLYGYTF
>TRBV5-6|-|TRBD1|TRBJ1-4
TGTGCCAGCAGCTTGGAACAGGGGGGGGATAATGAAAAACTGTTTTTT
CASSLEQGGDNEKLFF
>TRBV4-1|-|-|TRBJ1-5
TGCGCCAGCAGCCAACAGCAGGGTCAGCCCCAGCATTTT
CASSQQQGQPQHF
>TRBV7-9|-|-|TRBJ1-2
TGTGCCAGCAGCTTTGGTTTCGGCGGGGTCTACACCTTC
CASSFGFGGVYTF